The 30 T cell receptor beta chains reported below all come from one sample, sequenced in a study of cytomegalovirus exposure and HLA in healthy donors. 60 Vbeta and 13 Jbeta primers were used in PCR. Sequencing was performed with immunoSEQ multiplex PCR; in TCRdb, only in-frame clones are kept and a portion is missing. The sample lists about 140,000 clones; around 75% were seen once. The specimen was PBMCs. The receptors originated from a female donor in good health and CMV-seronegative.

The chain is built from TRBV5-4 and TRBJ2-2; 9 bases are shared with TRBD2. The ends lost 3 bases at V and 0 bases at J; junction bases unmatched: 3. Germline values: CDR1 SGHNT, CDR2 YYREEE (reference sequence). This CDR3 is built from 16 residues. Here the CDR3 reads CASSWGLAANTGELFF. In DNA, the CDR3 is TGTGCCAGCAGCTGGGGACTAGCAGCGAACACCGGGGAGCTGTTTTTT. The full variable domain, in which reference TRBV5-4 and TRBJ2-2 provide the parts outside the CDR3, is ETGVTQSPTHLIKTRGQQVTLRCSSQSGHNTVSWYQQALGQGPQFIFQYYREEENGRGNFPPRFSGLQFPNYSSELNVNALELDDSALYLCASSWGLAANTGELFFGEGSRLTVL.

The V gene is TRBV6-6, the J gene TRBJ2-5; TRBD1 agrees at 8 bases. The CDR3 consists of 14 residues. Germline V lookup: CDR1 MNHNY, CDR2 SVGAGI (reference sequence). The trim removed 7 bases at V and 5 bases at J, leaving 9 bases unmatched. The CDR3 loop reads CASTLMGDRETQYF. DNA for the CDR3: TGTGCCAGCACCCTTATGGGGGACAGGGAGACCCAGTACTTC.

The genes are TRBV2 and TRBJ2-3; 11 nucleotides align to TRBD1. From germline, CDR1 is SNHLY and CDR2 FYNNEI. Trimming removed 4 bases from V and 5 bases from J; junction bases left unmatched: 2. The CDR3 sequence is 14 residues long. The CDR3 is CASSGTGGKDTQYF. CDR3 sequence (DNA): TGTGCCAGCAGTGGGACAGGGGGCAAAGATACGCAGTATTTT.

J is TRBJ1-1 and V is TRBV28; tentative D call: TRBD1 (6 bases). CDR1 MDHEN and CDR2 SYDVKM come from the germline V gene. The length of the CDR3 is 12 residues. The ends were cut back, 5 bases at V and 10 bases at J, with 14 bases in the middle. The CDR3 coding sequence is TGTGCCAGCAGTACAGGGTCATTTCGAGCTTTCTTT. Protein: CASSTGSFRAFF.

The chain carries TRBV18 and TRBJ2-5; no reliable D call. This CDR3 is 13 amino acids long. The germline V gene has CDR1 KGHSH and CDR2 LQKENI. The V and J ends lost 3 bases and 2 bases respectively, with 7 bases between them. The CDR3 coding sequence is TGTGCCAGCTCACCCCTAGAACAAGAGACCCAGTACTTC. This codes for CASSPLEQETQYF.

J is TRBJ2-1 and V is TRBV28; D may be TRBD2 (5 bases). CDR3 length: 11 amino acids. V was cut by 6 bases and J by 8 bases, with 8 bases left in between. Germline assignment: CDR1 MDHEN and CDR2 SYDVKM. CDR3: CASSRGDEQFF. The DNA of the CDR3 is TGTGCCAGCAGCCGGGGTGATGAGCAGTTCTTC. Looking up the rest from reference TRBV28 and TRBJ2-1 gives the full variable domain: DVKVTQSSRYLVKRTGEKVFLECVQDMDHENMFWYRQDPGLGLRLIYFSYDVKMKEKGDIPEGYSVSREKKERFSLILESASTNQTSMYLCASSRGDEQFFGPGTRLTVL.

The chain combines TRBV4-1 with TRBJ1-4; perhaps TRBD1 as D (5 bases). Per germline, CDR1 MGHRA and CDR2 YSYEKL. The CDR3 spans 15 residues. The V gene lost 0 bases and the J gene lost 12 bases, with 17 bases spanning the gap. The DNA of the CDR3 is TGCGCCAGCAGCCAAGAGGACATCTGGGGCGGAGAACTGTTTTTT. It encodes CASSQEDIWGGELFF.

CDR3 amino acids: CASSTREVLRGELFF. CDR3 DNA sequence: TGTGCCAGCAGTACGCGGGAGGTCCTCAGGGGGGAGCTGTTTTTT. The J gene is TRBJ2-2, the V gene TRBV2, with 8 positions matching TRBD2. V was pared by 5 bases and J by 8 bases, with 10 bases of the junction left unmatched. Per germline, CDR1 SNHLY and CDR2 FYNNEI. The CDR3 is made up of 15 amino acids.

This clone has just a few counts. The gene calls are TRBV27 and TRBJ2-6, with D perhaps TRBD1 (6 bases). The V and J ends lost 2 bases and 2 bases respectively, with 10 bases between them. Germline CDR1 and CDR2: MNHEY and SMNVEV (reference sequence). The CDR3 contains 16 residues. CDR3: CASSLTRQAGANVLTF. CDR3 nucleotides: TGTGCCAGCAGTTTAACGCGACAGGCTGGGGCCAACGTCCTGACTTTC.

The CDR3 sequence is CASSHPSAGDFDEQYF. CDR3 DNA: TGTGCCAGCAGCCACCCGTCTGCGGGAGATTTCGACGAGCAGTACTTC. V is TRBV7-9 and J is TRBJ2-7; 7 bases map to TRBD2. The CDR3 runs to 16 residues. The V gene end was trimmed by 5 bases and the J gene end by 5 bases; junction bases not matched to a gene: 15. Germline V gene lookup returns CDR1 SEHNR and CDR2 FQNEAQ (reference sequence).

The gene calls are TRBV7-9 and TRBJ1-1, with D perhaps TRBD1 (5 bases). The germline CDR1 and CDR2 sequences are SEHNR and FQNEAQ (reference sequence). This CDR3 contains 15 residues. V lost 1 base, J lost 3 bases, and 12 bases lay in between. CDR3 sequence: CASSLVFDRYTEAFF. CDR3 bases: TGTGCCAGCAGCTTAGTCTTCGACAGATACACTGAAGCTTTCTTT.

The gene calls are TRBV28 and TRBJ2-3; D not certain. V was cut by 5 bases and J by 4 bases, with 10 bases left in between. The CDR3 covers 13 residues. Per germline, CDR1 MDHEN and CDR2 SYDVKM. The CDR3 DNA follows: TGTGCCAGCAGTCTCAGACACCCAGATACGCAGTATTTT. Translated: CASSLRHPDTQYF.

V is TRBV7-2 and J is TRBJ2-1, with 12 bases identical to TRBD2. Germline CDR1 reads SGHTA; CDR2 reads FQGNSA. This CDR3 comprises 17 residues. V lost 5 bases to trimming and J lost 6 bases; unmatched junction nucleotides: 11. The CDR3 protein is CASSPKASGRAGNEQFF. For the CDR3, the DNA is TGTGCCAGCAGCCCCAAGGCTAGCGGGAGGGCCGGCAATGAGCAGTTCTTC.

This clone was seen only once. The V call is TRBV2, the J call TRBJ2-7, with D unclear. Trimming took off 0 bases at V and 3 bases at J, with 6 bases between the two ends. The CDR3 has 13 residues. Germline CDR1 SNHLY, CDR2 FYNNEI. In DNA, the CDR3 is TGTGCCAGCAGTGAAGCACGAGGCTACGAGCAGTACTTC. It is translated as CASSEARGYEQYF.

This rearrangement joins TRBV30 to TRBJ2-1; a possible D gene is TRBD2 (6 bases). The CDR3 contains 16 residues. Trimming stripped 1 base from V and 0 bases from J, with 13 bases between. The germline V gene has CDR1 GTSNPN and CDR2 SVGIG (reference sequence). In DNA, the CDR3 is TGTGCCTGGAGTGCGGTGGCGGGACTCTCCTACAATGAGCAGTTCTTC. It specifies CAWSAVAGLSYNEQFF.

The gene calls are TRBV30 and TRBJ1-1; 8 nucleotides align to TRBD1. The CDR3 length is 13 residues. After removal of 5 bases from V and 4 bases from J, the junction contained 6 bases not matched to a gene. The germline V gene encodes CDR1 GTSNPN and CDR2 SVGIG (reference sequence). In nucleotides, the CDR3 is TGTGCCTGGCGGACAGGGTCCCTCACTGAAGCTTTCTTT. Translation: CAWRTGSLTEAFF.

The V and J genes are TRBV7-2 and TRBJ2-7; 16 nucleotides line up with TRBD2. V shed 5 bases and J 5 bases; nucleotides not matched to a gene: 6. The CDR3 spans 16 residues. The germline V gene has CDR1 SGHTA and CDR2 FQGNSA. CDR3 DNA sequence: TGTGCCAGCAGCCCGGGACTAGCGGGAGGGTCTGACGAGCAGTACTTC. Its protein is CASSPGLAGGSDEQYF. Complete variable domain (other parts from reference TRBV7-2 and TRBJ2-7): GAGVSQSPSNKVTEKGKDVELRCDPISGHTALYWYRQSLGQGLEFLIYFQGNSAPDKSGLPSDRFSAERTGGSVSTLTIQRTQQEDSAVYLCASSPGLAGGSDEQYFGPGTRLTVT.

The chain employs TRBV27 and TRBJ1-5, with D maybe TRBD1 (6 bases). The CDR3 consists of 14 residues. Trimming removed 6 bases from V and 1 base from J, with 10 bases in between. CDR1 MNHEY and CDR2 SMNVEV come from the germline V gene (reference sequence). CDR3 residues: CASRIGQSNQPQHF. The CDR3 region has the DNA TGTGCCAGCAGGATAGGACAGAGCAATCAGCCCCAGCATTTT.

J is TRBJ2-7 and V is TRBV9, with TRBD2 as a possible D gene (5 bases). Trimming cost V 0 bases and J 2 bases, with 12 bases left between them. The CDR3 is 15 residues long. Germline lookup yields CDR1 SGDLS and CDR2 YYNGEE. CDR3 sequence reads: CASSVGAGLTYEQYF. CDR3 nucleotides: TGTGCCAGCAGCGTAGGTGCCGGACTGACCTACGAGCAGTACTTC.

The chain couples TRBV2 to TRBJ2-5; 11 bases align to TRBD2. The CDR3 is 15 residues long. Germline V gene data show CDR1 as SNHLY and CDR2 as FYNNEI. V lost 8 bases to trimming and J lost 0 bases; unmatched junction nucleotides: 5. The CDR3, as DNA: TGTGCCAGCGGAAGGACTAGCGGGTACCAAGAGACCCAGTACTTC. Translated, it gives CASGRTSGYQETQYF.

The chain combines TRBV4-2 with TRBJ2-7; TRBD2 aligns across 11 bases. There are 17 residues in the CDR3. In germline, CDR1 is LGHNA, CDR2 YNFKEQ. Trimming removed 2 bases from V and 2 bases from J; junction bases left unmatched: 8. The DNA for the CDR3 is TGTGCCAGCAGCCAACGCCCCTTAGCGGGAGGGGCCTACGAGCAGTACTTC. Protein: CASSQRPLAGGAYEQYF.

In its sample, this clone was seen once. V gene TRBV5-1 combines with J gene TRBJ2-7; TRBD2 matches at 7 bases. V shed 2 bases, J shed 4 bases, and the junction held 9 bases outside the gene matches. The CDR3 covers 15 residues. CDR1 SGHRS and CDR2 YFSETQ come from the germline V gene. The CDR3 spells CASSFPGRGIYEQYF. DNA of the CDR3: TGCGCCAGCAGCTTCCCAGGGCGGGGGATTTACGAGCAGTACTTC.

This chain connects TRBV5-1 to TRBJ2-1; TRBD2 agrees at 8 bases. Per the germline V gene, CDR1 is SGHRS and CDR2 is YFSETQ. The CDR3 is 15 residues long. J was trimmed by 3 bases and V by 4 bases; bases with no gene match: 6. CDR3: CASSPLGTSYNEQFF. The CDR3 region has the DNA TGCGCCAGCAGCCCCCTAGGGACTAGCTACAATGAGCAGTTCTTC.

The J gene is TRBJ1-2, the V gene TRBV6-5; 11 bases map to TRBD1. The CDR3 is 14 amino acids. V lost 2 bases to trimming and J lost 8 bases; unmatched junction nucleotides: 4. Germline V gene lookup returns CDR1 MNHEY and CDR2 SVGAGI. CDR3 sequence reads: CASSYRGQGGGYTF. The CDR3 DNA reads TGTGCCAGCAGTTACCGGGGACAGGGGGGAGGCTACACCTTC.

As to this clone: At one of its ends the junction is not consistent with the germline gene, which may arise from a read error. This chain uses TRBV7-2 with TRBJ1-1; D perhaps matches TRBD1 (5 bases). This CDR3 spans 12 amino acids. Germline-derived CDR1 and CDR2 are SGHTA and FQGNSA. The CDR3 region has the DNA TGTGCCAGCAGCTTAGCGTCCGCGGCAGGGTCCTTT. Amino acid sequence: CASSLASAAGSF.

The chain is built from TRBV27 and TRBJ2-7, with 11 bases matching TRBD1. CDR1 is MNHEY, CDR2 SMNVEV, per germline (reference sequence). The J segment lost 1 base and the V segment lost 3 bases, leaving 8 bases of the junction unmatched. The CDR3 has 17 amino acids. DNA for the CDR3: TGTGCCAGCAGTTTCAACCCGGGACAGGGGGTTTCCTACGAGCAGTACTTC. Protein: CASSFNPGQGVSYEQYF.

J is TRBJ2-7 and V is TRBV12-2; the DNA was not used to check the table's D call, TRBD2. TRBV12-2 is a pseudogene segment. The CDR3 has 13 amino acids. DNA for the CDR3: TGTGCACGAGCCCTAGGGAGACACGACGAGCAGTACTTC. Translating it yields CARALGRHDEQYF.

This clone occurred a few times. This chain joins TRBV19 and TRBJ2-5; D is uncertain. The CDR3 contains 15 residues. V gave up 2 bases and J gave up 1 base, with 11 bases separating them. Per germline, CDR1 LNHDA and CDR2 SQIVND (reference sequence). CDR3 protein: CASSIRAAGQETQYF. CDR3 nucleotides: TGTGCCAGTAGTATACGAGCAGCAGGCCAAGAGACCCAGTACTTC. Looking up the rest from reference TRBV19 and TRBJ2-5 gives the full variable domain: DGGITQSPKYLFRKEGQNVTLSCEQNLNHDAMYWYRQDPGQGLRLIYYSQIVNDFQKGDIAEGYSVSREKKESFPLTVTSAQKNPTAFYLCASSIRAAGQETQYFGPGTRLLVL.

The chain employs TRBV10-3 and TRBJ2-7; weak D call: TRBD1 (6 bases). The V and J ends lost 6 bases and 2 bases respectively, with 11 bases between them. CDR1 ENHRY and CDR2 SYGVKD come from the germline V gene. The CDR3 totals 13 residues. This chain's CDR3 is CAISRGYTYEQYF. In DNA, the CDR3 is TGTGCCATCAGCAGGGGTTATACCTACGAGCAGTACTTC.

The chain recombines TRBV6-6 with TRBJ2-7, with a weak D call TRBD2 (6 bases). Germline loops: CDR1 MNHNY, CDR2 SVGAGI (reference sequence). The CDR3 length is 15 residues. V shed 0 bases and J shed 0 bases, with 9 bases lying between them. CDR3 protein: CASSYSEGPSYEQYF. CDR3 DNA: TGTGCCAGCAGTTACTCGGAGGGCCCCTCCTACGAGCAGTACTTC.